This TCR beta chain was recorded in a study of blood T cell repertoires in COVID-19. Study-wide background: From the United States, Italy and Spain came samples of acute and convalescent COVID-19. T cells, B-cell-depleted T cells, or PBMCs provided the cDNA or gDNA that served as material.

Authors' processing steps: Estimation of nucleated cell counts was performed using reference gene primer amplification. Measured with immunoSEQ multiplex PCR; TCRdb has only the in-frame clones, and not every one. Clone size and the V and J calls come from that table; the DNA yielded D and trimming. The sample yields tens of thousands of clones, roughly 76% seen once. CDR1 is SGHRS, CDR2 YFSETQ, per germline. The CDR3 loop spans 14 amino acids. V trimming: 3 bases; J trimming: 8 bases; junction bases outside the gene matches: 4. The sequence derives from a woman of 80 years or more with active or convalescent COVID-19. This chain uses TRBV5-1 with TRBJ2-1; TRBD1 matches at 11 bases. Sequenced sample: peripheral blood. In DNA form, the CDR3 reads TGCGCCAGCAGCTGGGGACAGGGGGGCGATGAGCAGTTCTTC. Translating it yields CASSWGQGGDEQFF.